This TCR beta chain was sequenced for a study of T cell responses to AZD1222 COVID-19 vaccine. V lost 6 bases, J lost 4 bases, and 9 bases lay in between. Germline CDR1 is MDHEN and CDR2 is SYDVKM. This CDR3 has 12 amino acids. TCRdb keeps only in-frame clones here, not all; method: immunoSEQ multiplex PCR. The table lists tens of thousands of clones, roughly 85% of them singletons, with about 13% in the top ten. The genes are TRBV28 and TRBJ1-2; D is possibly TRBD1 (5 bases). This sample comprised peripheral blood, obtained on day 0 of AZD1222 vaccination. The receptor's source is an adult in good health. The CDR3 loop reads CASSVGGYGYTF. The DNA of the CDR3 is TGTGCCAGCAGCGTGGGGGGCTATGGCTACACCTTC.